This T cell receptor beta chain was retrieved from a study of blood T cells in healthy people across ages. This clonotype appeared many times. Primers used in a second PCR of roughly 7 to 12 cycles were a sample-barcoded 5' primer and a J-beta primer mix. TCRdb processed the 5' RACE reads anew with MiXCR; each CDR3 protein has one entry. The sample carries fewer than 700,000 distinct CDR3 sequences, 47% recorded once. Specimen: blood. This receptor was taken from a man older than 75 in good health.

The CDR3 DNA sequence: TGCAGTGCTAGAGTTTTGGGGACAGGGGTTTTGGGTGAGCAGTTCTTC. Translated, it gives CSARVLGTGVLGEQFF. The V and J genes are TRBV20-1 and TRBJ2-1; 10 positions match TRBD1. After removal of 1 base from V and 9 bases from J, the junction contained 12 bases not matched to a gene. The CDR3 has 16 residues. Germline V gives CDR1 DFQATT, CDR2 SNEGSKA (reference sequence).